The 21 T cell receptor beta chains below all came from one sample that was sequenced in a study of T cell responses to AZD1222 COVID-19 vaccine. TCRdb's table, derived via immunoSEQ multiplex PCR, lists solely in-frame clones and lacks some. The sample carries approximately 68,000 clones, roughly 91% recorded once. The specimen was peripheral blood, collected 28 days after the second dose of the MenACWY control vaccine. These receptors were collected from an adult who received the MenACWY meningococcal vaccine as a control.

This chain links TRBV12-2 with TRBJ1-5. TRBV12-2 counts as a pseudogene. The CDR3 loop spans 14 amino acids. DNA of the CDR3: TGTGCAAGTCGCTTTATGGGGTCCTGTCAGCCCCAGCATTTT. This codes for CASRFMGSCQPQHF.

The CDR3 DNA follows: TGTGCCAGCAGCTCCATAGGCGAGCAGTACTTC. Translating gives CASSSIGEQYF. The chain employs TRBV5-6 and TRBJ2-7; D gene unclear. The CDR3 runs 11 residues. Germline CDR1 SGHDT, CDR2 YYEEEE. Trimming removed 3 bases at V and 6 bases at J, with 7 bases between. Full variable domain (missing parts from reference TRBV5-6 and TRBJ2-7): DAGVTQSPTHLIKTRGQQVTLRCSPKSGHDTVSWYQQALGQGPQFIFQYYEEEERQRGNFPDRFSGHQFPNYSSELNVNALLLGDSALYLCASSSIGEQYFGPGTRLTVT.

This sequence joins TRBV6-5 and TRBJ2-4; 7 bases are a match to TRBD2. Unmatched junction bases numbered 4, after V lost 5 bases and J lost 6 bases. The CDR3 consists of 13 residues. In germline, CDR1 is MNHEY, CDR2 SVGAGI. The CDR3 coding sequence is TGTGCCAGCAGTCGGGGGGTTGGAAACATTCAGTACTTC. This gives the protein CASSRGVGNIQYF.

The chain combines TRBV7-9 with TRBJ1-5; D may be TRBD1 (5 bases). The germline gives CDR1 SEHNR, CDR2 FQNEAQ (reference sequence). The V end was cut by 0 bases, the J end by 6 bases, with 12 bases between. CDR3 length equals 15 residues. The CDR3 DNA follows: TGTGCCAGCAGCTTAGCCAGGGACGGTAGTCAGCCCCAGCATTTT. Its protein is CASSLARDGSQPQHF.

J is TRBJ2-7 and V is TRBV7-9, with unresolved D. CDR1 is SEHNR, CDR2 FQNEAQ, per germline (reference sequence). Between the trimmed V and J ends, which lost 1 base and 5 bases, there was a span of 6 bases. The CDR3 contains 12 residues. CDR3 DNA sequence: TGTGCCAGCAGCTTAGGAATGGACGAGCAGTACTTC. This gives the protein CASSLGMDEQYF.

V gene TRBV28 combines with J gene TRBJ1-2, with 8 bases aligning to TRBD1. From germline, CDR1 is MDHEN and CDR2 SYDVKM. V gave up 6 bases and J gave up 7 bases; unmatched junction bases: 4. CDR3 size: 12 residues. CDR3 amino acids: CASRDRAVGYTF. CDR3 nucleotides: TGTGCCAGCAGGGACAGGGCGGTTGGCTACACCTTC.

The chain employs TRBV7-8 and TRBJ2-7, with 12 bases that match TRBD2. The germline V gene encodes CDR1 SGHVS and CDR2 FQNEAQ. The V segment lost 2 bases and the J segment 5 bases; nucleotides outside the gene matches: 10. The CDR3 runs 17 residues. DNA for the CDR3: TGTGCCAGCAGCTTAAGGCTAGCGGGGGGGTTGGTCGACGAGCAGTACTTC. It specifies CASSLRLAGGLVDEQYF. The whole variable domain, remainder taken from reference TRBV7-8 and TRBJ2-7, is GAGVSQSPRYKVAKRGQDVALRCDPISGHVSLFWYQQALGQGPEFLTYFQNEAQLDKSGLPSDRFFAERPEGSVSTLKIQRTQQEDSAVYLCASSLRLAGGLVDEQYFGPGTRLTVT.

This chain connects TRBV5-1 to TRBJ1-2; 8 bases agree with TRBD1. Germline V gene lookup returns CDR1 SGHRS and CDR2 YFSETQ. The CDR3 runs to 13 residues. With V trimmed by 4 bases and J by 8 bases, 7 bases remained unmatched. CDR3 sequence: CASSLGQGRGYTF. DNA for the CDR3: TGCGCCAGCAGCCTAGGACAGGGTCGGGGCTACACCTTC.

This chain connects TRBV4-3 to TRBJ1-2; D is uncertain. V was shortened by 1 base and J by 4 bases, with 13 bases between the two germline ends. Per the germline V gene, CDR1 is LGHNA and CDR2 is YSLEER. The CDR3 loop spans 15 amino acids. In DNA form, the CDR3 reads TGCGCCAGCAGCCAAGGGAGGGAAGCAGCCTATGGCTACACCTTC. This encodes CASSQGREAAYGYTF.

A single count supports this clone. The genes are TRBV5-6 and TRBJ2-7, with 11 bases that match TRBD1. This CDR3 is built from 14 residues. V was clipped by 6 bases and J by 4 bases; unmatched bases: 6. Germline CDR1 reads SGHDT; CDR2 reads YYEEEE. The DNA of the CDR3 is TGTGCCAGCACCAAGGACAGGGGGCAATACGAGCAGTACTTC. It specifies CASTKDRGQYEQYF.

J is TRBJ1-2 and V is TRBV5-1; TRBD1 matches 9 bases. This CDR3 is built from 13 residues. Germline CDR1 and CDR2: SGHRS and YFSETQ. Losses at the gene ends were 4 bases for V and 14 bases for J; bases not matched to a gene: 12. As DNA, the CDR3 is TGCGCCAGCAGCGTAGGGACAGGGCCCGGAGAGACCTTC. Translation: CASSVGTGPGETF.

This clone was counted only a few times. CDR3 sequence (DNA): TGTGCCAGCAGCTTGGCCACAACAGGGATCCGGTATGAGCAGTTCTTC. The encoded protein is CASSLATTGIRYEQFF. The chain uses TRBV5-8 and TRBJ2-1, with TRBD1 as a possible D gene (6 bases). Germline-derived CDR1 and CDR2 are SGHTS and YDEGEE. The CDR3 spans 16 residues. Trimming left V 0 bases short and J 8 bases short, with 18 bases between.

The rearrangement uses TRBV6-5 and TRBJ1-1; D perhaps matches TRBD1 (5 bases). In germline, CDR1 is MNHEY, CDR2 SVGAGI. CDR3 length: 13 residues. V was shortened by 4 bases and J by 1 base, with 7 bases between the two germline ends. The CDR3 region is CASSSTANTEAFF. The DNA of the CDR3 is TGTGCCAGCAGTTCGACAGCGAACACTGAAGCTTTCTTT.

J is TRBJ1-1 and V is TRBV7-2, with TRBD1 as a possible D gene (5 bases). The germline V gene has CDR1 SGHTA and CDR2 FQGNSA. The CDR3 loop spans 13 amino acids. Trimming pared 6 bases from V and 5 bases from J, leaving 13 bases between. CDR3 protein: CASRPRKGTEAFF. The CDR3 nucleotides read TGTGCCAGCAGACCACGCAAGGGGACTGAAGCTTTCTTT.

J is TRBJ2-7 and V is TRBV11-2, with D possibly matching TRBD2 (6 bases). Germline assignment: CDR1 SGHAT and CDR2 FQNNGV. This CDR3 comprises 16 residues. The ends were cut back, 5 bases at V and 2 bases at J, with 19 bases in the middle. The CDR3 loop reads CASSTWGVRLTYEQYF. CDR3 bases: TGTGCCAGCAGCACCTGGGGGGTACGGCTTACCTACGAGCAGTACTTC.

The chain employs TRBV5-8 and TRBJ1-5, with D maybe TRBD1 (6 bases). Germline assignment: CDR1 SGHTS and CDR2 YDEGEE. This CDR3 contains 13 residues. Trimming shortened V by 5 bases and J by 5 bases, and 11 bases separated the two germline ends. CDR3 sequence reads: CASRLRGDQPQHF. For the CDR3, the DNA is TGTGCCAGCAGGCTCAGGGGTGATCAGCCCCAGCATTTT.

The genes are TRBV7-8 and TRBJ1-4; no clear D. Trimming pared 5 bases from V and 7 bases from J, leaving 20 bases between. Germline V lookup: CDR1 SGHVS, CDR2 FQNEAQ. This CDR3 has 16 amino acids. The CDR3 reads CASSPSIGQTSEKLFF. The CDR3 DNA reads TGTGCCAGCAGCCCCTCCATCGGTCAGACATCTGAAAAACTGTTTTTT. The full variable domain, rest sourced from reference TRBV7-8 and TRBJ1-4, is GAGVSQSPRYKVAKRGQDVALRCDPISGHVSLFWYQQALGQGPEFLTYFQNEAQLDKSGLPSDRFFAERPEGSVSTLKIQRTQQEDSAVYLCASSPSIGQTSEKLFFGSGTQLSVL.

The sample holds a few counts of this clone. The CDR3 loop reads CASSLRLPGQGGNNEQFF. CDR3 DNA sequence: TGTGCCAGCAGCTTGCGACTTCCTGGACAGGGAGGGAACAATGAGCAGTTCTTC. V gene TRBV5-5 combines with J gene TRBJ2-1, with D possibly TRBD1 on 8 matching bases. The germline gives CDR1 SGHKS, CDR2 YYEKEE (reference sequence). Trimming took 1 base from V and 5 from J, leaving 22 bases between them. The CDR3 totals 18 residues.

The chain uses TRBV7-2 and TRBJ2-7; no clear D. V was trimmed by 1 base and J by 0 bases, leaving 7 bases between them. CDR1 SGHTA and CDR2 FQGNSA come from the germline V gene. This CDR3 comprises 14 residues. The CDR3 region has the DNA TGTGCCAGCAGCTTAGGGATAGGCTCCTACGAGCAGTACTTC. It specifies CASSLGIGSYEQYF.

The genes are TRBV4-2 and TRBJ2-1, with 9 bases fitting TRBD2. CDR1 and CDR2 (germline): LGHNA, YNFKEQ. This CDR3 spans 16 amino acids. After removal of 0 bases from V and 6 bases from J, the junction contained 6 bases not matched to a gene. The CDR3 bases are TGTGCCAGCAGCCAAGATGCGGCTAGCGGGGCCAATGAGCAGTTCTTC. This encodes CASSQDAASGANEQFF.

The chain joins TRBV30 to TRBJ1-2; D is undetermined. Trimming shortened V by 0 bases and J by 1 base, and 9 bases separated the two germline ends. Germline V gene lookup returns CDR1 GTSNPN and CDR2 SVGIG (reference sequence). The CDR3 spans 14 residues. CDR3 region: CAWSVSRNNYGYTF. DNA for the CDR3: TGTGCCTGGAGTGTAAGTCGGAATAACTATGGCTACACCTTC.